Sequencing of this T cell receptor beta chain was carried out in a study of OX40 agonist ivuxolimab in advanced cancers. Method: immunoSEQ multiplex PCR; TCRdb's copy keeps in-frame clones and lacks some. Here the sample spans some 60,000 clones, roughly nine tenths being singletons. Germline CDR1 SNHLY, CDR2 FYNNEI. V shed 8 bases and J shed 3 bases, with 8 bases lying between them. The CDR3 spans 11 residues. This receptor was obtained from an adult with an advanced solid tumor such as melanoma, head and neck, liver or kidney cancer. The rearrangement uses TRBV2 and TRBJ2-7, with unresolved D. Sequences were derived from CD4+ or CD8+ T cells sorted from blood, sampled in a trial of the OX40 agonist ivuxolimab. The chain's CDR3 is CASVGFYEQYF. The CDR3 region has the DNA TGTGCCAGCGTTGGCTTCTACGAGCAGTACTTC.